Presented here are 27 T cell receptor beta chains from one specimen sequenced in a study of blood T cell repertoires in COVID-19. Measured with immunoSEQ multiplex PCR; TCRdb has only the in-frame clones, and not every one. The sample records about 98,000 clones, approximately 89% being singletons. The sequenced sample consisted of peripheral blood. Source of these receptors: a man aged 45-60 years with acute or convalescent COVID-19.

V is TRBV6-4 and J is TRBJ1-1, with D unresolved. CDR1 and CDR2 (germline): MRHNA, SNTAGT. Trimming removed 0 bases at V and 4 bases at J, with 12 bases between. The CDR3 sequence is 15 residues long. This CDR3 is CASSDSRVKGTEAFF. DNA of the CDR3: TGTGCCAGCAGTGACTCGAGGGTTAAAGGCACTGAAGCTTTCTTT.

A few counts support this clone. V and J are TRBV7-3 and TRBJ2-1; 10 nucleotides agree with TRBD2. The CDR3 runs 17 residues. Germline lookup yields CDR1 SGHTA and CDR2 FQGTGA. Unmatched junction bases numbered 7, after V lost 5 bases and J lost 0 bases. The CDR3, as DNA: TGTGCCAGCAGCCTGACTAGCGGGCCAAGCTCCTACAATGAGCAGTTCTTC. Its translation is CASSLTSGPSSYNEQFF.

This clone has only one observation. The rearrangement joins TRBV6-2 or TRBV6-3 to TRBJ2-7, with a tentative D call TRBD2 (7 bases). The germline gives CDR1 MNHEY, CDR2 SVGEGT. CDR3 length: 17 amino acids. The ends were cut back, 2 bases at V and 7 bases at J, with 24 bases in the middle. The CDR3, as DNA: TGTGCCAGCAGTTACGAGCTGGGGGCTAGCGGCCGGGAGGAGCAGTACTTC. This encodes CASSYELGASGREEQYF.

V is TRBV5-1 and J is TRBJ2-5, with 7 bases matching TRBD2. This CDR3 spans 15 amino acids. After removal of 2 bases from V and 5 bases from J, the junction contained 9 bases not matched to a gene. Germline V lookup: CDR1 SGHRS, CDR2 YFSETQ. The CDR3 loop is CASSLGVAGAETQYF. Here the CDR3 DNA reads TGCGCCAGCAGCTTAGGGGTTGCGGGAGCGGAGACCCAGTACTTC.

This clone was detected only a few times. The rearrangement joins TRBV11-3 to TRBJ2-2; the D gene is possibly TRBD1 (6 bases). The V end lost 6 bases, the J end lost 0 bases, and 11 bases lay between the germline ends. Germline values: CDR1 SGHNT, CDR2 YENEEA. This CDR3 region has 15 residues. The CDR3 DNA follows: TGTGCCAGCAGGTACGGGACAACGAACACCGGGGAGCTGTTTTTT. This encodes CASRYGTTNTGELFF.

The chain employs TRBV3-1 (or the pseudogene TRBV3-2) and TRBJ1-2, with 9 positions matching TRBD1. The CDR3 runs to 12 residues. The germline V gene encodes CDR1 LGHDT and CDR2 YNNKEL (reference sequence). CDR3 protein: CATGGANYGYTF. The CDR3 nucleotides read TGTGCTACAGGGGGCGCTAACTATGGCTACACCTTC.

The rearrangement uses TRBV19 and TRBJ2-1; 9 positions match TRBD2. Trimming took 5 bases from V and 4 from J; bases not matched to a gene: 12. Germline loops: CDR1 LNHDA, CDR2 SQIVND (reference sequence). This CDR3 is built from 17 residues. The CDR3 coding sequence is TGTGCCAGTAGTCCTCGCCGAGGCGGGAGGGCTTACAATGAGCAGTTCTTC. It yields the protein CASSPRRGGRAYNEQFF.

The V and J genes are TRBV5-1 and TRBJ2-1, with a possible D match to TRBD1 (5 bases). CDR1 is SGHRS and CDR2 is YFSETQ in the germline V gene. Trimming pared 0 bases from V and 0 bases from J, leaving 13 bases between. The CDR3 length is 17 residues. The CDR3: CASSLAIQASSYNEQFF. CDR3 DNA: TGCGCCAGCAGCTTGGCTATACAGGCGAGCTCCTACAATGAGCAGTTCTTC.

Here the CDR3 reads CASSLRGPNYGYTF. The CDR3 DNA reads as TGTGCCAGCAGTCTCAGGGGGCCCAACTATGGCTACACCTTC. This sequence joins TRBV6-5 and TRBJ1-2; 8 nucleotides align to TRBD1. With V trimmed by 5 bases and J by 2 bases, 4 bases remained unmatched. Germline V gives CDR1 MNHEY, CDR2 SVGAGI. The length of the CDR3 is 14 residues.

This rearrangement joins TRBV5-1 to TRBJ2-7; 9 bases match TRBD2. V dropped 0 bases and J dropped 5; count of bases not matched to a gene: 6. This CDR3 has 15 amino acids. Germline CDR1 and CDR2: SGHRS and YFSETQ. The DNA of the CDR3 is TGCGCCAGCAGCTTGGTTGCTAGCGGGACAGACGAGCAGTACTTC. Protein sequence: CASSLVASGTDEQYF.

This clone has only one observation. This sequence joins TRBV6-5 and TRBJ2-7; possible D gene TRBD1, 6 bases. Germline V gene sequence: CDR1 MNHEY, CDR2 SVGAGI. Trimming stripped 10 bases from V and 2 bases from J, with 12 bases between. The CDR3 is 12 amino acids. The CDR3 DNA reads TGTGCCAACACGGACAGAACCTACGAGCAGTACTTC. This encodes CANTDRTYEQYF.

This clone was seen only once. J is TRBJ1-2 and V is TRBV24-1; D is unclear. The CDR3 has 14 amino acids. Germline V lookup: CDR1 KGHDR, CDR2 SFDVKD. Between the trimmed V and J ends, which lost 0 bases and 1 base, there was a span of 5 bases. CDR3 residues: CATSDLGSNYGYTF. CDR3 nucleotide sequence: TGTGCCACCAGTGATTTGGGCAGTAACTATGGCTACACCTTC.

The V call is TRBV6-5, the J call TRBJ1-2; 8 nucleotides line up with TRBD1. The CDR3 has 12 amino acids. Germline CDR1 reads MNHEY; CDR2 reads SVGAGI. V dropped 7 bases and J dropped 6; count of bases not matched to a gene: 4. In DNA, the CDR3 is TGTGCCAGCACCCTACAGGGGGATGGCTACACCTTC. Protein: CASTLQGDGYTF.

The chain joins TRBV19 to TRBJ1-5; D unresolved. The CDR3 sequence is 15 residues long. CDR1 is LNHDA and CDR2 is SQIVND in the germline V gene (reference sequence). Trimming removed 8 bases from V and 6 bases from J, with 20 bases in between. The CDR3 loop reads CASQPLRPTAQPQHF. CDR3 nucleotides: TGTGCCAGTCAACCCCTCAGGCCGACGGCTCAGCCCCAGCATTTT.

The genes are TRBV5-6 and TRBJ2-2; 10 bases align to TRBD1. Germline CDR1 is SGHDT and CDR2 is YYEEEE. The J segment lost 6 bases and the V segment lost 3 bases, leaving 11 bases of the junction unmatched. The length of the CDR3 is 17 residues. The DNA of the CDR3 is TGTGCCAGCAGCTCCCCCCGGGGACAGGGGAAGGCCGGGGAGCTGTTTTTT. Translating gives CASSSPRGQGKAGELFF.

The chain joins TRBV5-6 to TRBJ1-5, with TRBD1 matching over 8 bases. V gave up 4 bases and J gave up 7 bases; unmatched junction bases: 16. CDR1 SGHDT and CDR2 YYEEEE come from the germline V gene. This CDR3 comprises 17 residues. The chain's CDR3 is CASSRRSTGGIGQPQHF. CDR3 nucleotide sequence: TGTGCCAGCAGCCGACGTAGTACAGGGGGTATAGGGCAGCCCCAGCATTTT.

The chain has TRBV11-2 and TRBJ2-7, with TRBD1 as a possible D gene (6 bases). The length of the CDR3 is 12 residues. Per the germline V gene, CDR1 is SGHAT and CDR2 is FQNNGV. The germline V and J ends were trimmed by 6 bases and 3 bases, with 9 bases remaining between them. In DNA, the CDR3 is TGTGCCAGCAGGCGGACAGTCTACGAGCAGTACTTC. Translating gives CASRRTVYEQYF.

In its sample, this clone was seen a few times. V usage is TRBV2 and J usage is TRBJ2-7; the D gene is possibly TRBD2 (5 bases). There are 13 residues in the CDR3. Trimming stripped 6 bases from V and 0 bases from J, with 9 bases between. CDR1 is SNHLY, CDR2 FYNNEI, per germline. CDR3 loop: CASSGVGSYEQYF. CDR3 DNA: TGTGCCAGCAGCGGGGTAGGCTCCTACGAGCAGTACTTC.

V gene TRBV14 combines with J gene TRBJ1-1; 12 bases are a match to TRBD1. The CDR3 loop spans 18 amino acids. The V and J ends lost 0 bases and 0 bases, in that order; junction bases with no gene match: 5. Germline V lookup: CDR1 SGHDN, CDR2 FVKESK. CDR3 loop: CASSQDRGTGGLNTEAFF. The CDR3 nucleotides are TGTGCCAGCAGCCAAGATCGGGGGACAGGGGGCCTGAACACTGAAGCTTTCTTT.

This chain joins TRBV7-2 and TRBJ2-3; 13 bases map to TRBD2. With V trimmed by 4 bases and J by 8 bases, 6 bases remained unmatched. The CDR3 loop spans 15 amino acids. From germline, CDR1 is SGHTA and CDR2 FQGNSA. The CDR3 nucleotides are TGTGCCAGCAGCTCCACTAGCGGGAGGGCTTTTACGCAGTATTTT. As protein: CASSSTSGRAFTQYF.

A few counts support this clone. The chain uses TRBV29-1 and TRBJ1-2; D possibly corresponds to TRBD1 (6 bases). V was shortened by 7 bases and J by 6 bases, with 12 bases between the two germline ends. CDR1 and CDR2 (germline): SQVTM, ANQGSEA. The CDR3 covers 11 residues. In nucleotides, the CDR3 is TGCAGCGCAGGGGAGGTCGATGGCTACACCTTC. Translating gives CSAGEVDGYTF.

The gene calls are TRBV18 and TRBJ2-7; D not resolved. Trimming cost V 2 bases and J 3 bases, with 8 bases left between them. Per germline, CDR1 KGHSH and CDR2 LQKENI. The CDR3 covers 13 residues. The CDR3 reads CASSPGQNYEQYF. The DNA of the CDR3 is TGTGCCAGCTCACCAGGCCAGAACTACGAGCAGTACTTC.

The chain combines TRBV4-1 with TRBJ1-1; tentative D call: TRBD1 (5 bases). This CDR3 spans 17 amino acids. Trimming stripped 1 base from V and 1 base from J, with 16 bases between. CDR1 MGHRA and CDR2 YSYEKL come from the germline V gene. This CDR3 is CASSQVHDSHGNTEAFF. As DNA, the CDR3 is TGCGCCAGCAGCCAAGTCCACGACAGCCACGGGAACACTGAAGCTTTCTTT.

The chain has TRBV5-1 and TRBJ1-2, with D uncertain. The germline V gene encodes CDR1 SGHRS and CDR2 YFSETQ. The CDR3 covers 15 residues. Trimming shortened V by 4 bases and J by 4 bases, and 17 bases separated the two germline ends. The chain's CDR3 is CASSPTTTEVYGYTF. Written as DNA, the CDR3 is TGCGCCAGCAGCCCAACGACAACGGAGGTCTATGGCTACACCTTC.

Concerning this clone: The same CDR3 arises from other DNA sequences in this sample as well. CDR3 sequence: CASSQGTSGYNEQFF. The CDR3 nucleotides read TGCGCCAGCAGCCAAGGGACTAGCGGCTACAATGAGCAGTTCTTC. The chain is built from TRBV4-1 and TRBJ2-1; 10 bases fit TRBD2. Germline V gene lookup returns CDR1 MGHRA and CDR2 YSYEKL. V shed 1 base, J shed 3 bases, and the junction held 0 bases outside the gene matches. This CDR3 comprises 15 residues.

The V gene is TRBV20-1, the J gene TRBJ1-3; D is possibly TRBD1 (5 bases). The CDR3 spans 14 residues. CDR1 and CDR2 (germline): DFQATT, SNEGSKA (reference sequence). Trimming took off 4 bases at V and 0 bases at J, with 10 bases between the two ends. CDR3: CSATDRLSGNTIYF. CDR3 nucleotides: TGCAGTGCTACTGACAGACTCTCTGGAAACACCATATATTTT.

CDR3 in amino acids: CASSLGWTADYEQYF. CDR3 coding DNA: TGCGCCAGCAGCTTGGGCTGGACAGCCGACTACGAGCAGTACTTC. The chain links TRBV5-1 to TRBJ2-7; D may be TRBD1 (6 bases). The CDR3 runs to 15 residues. Deletions cut 0 bases from V and 3 bases from J, with 13 bases between. CDR1 is SGHRS and CDR2 is YFSETQ in the germline V gene.